The source of this T cell receptor (beta chain) is a study of T cells in localized non-small cell lung cancer. Germline assignment: CDR1 MGHRA and CDR2 YSYEKL. The CDR3 runs to 15 residues. Trimming shortened V by 1 base and J by 1 base, and 7 bases separated the two germline ends. Using immunoSEQ multiplex PCR, the repertoire was profiled, and TCRdb retains in-frame clones only, with some absent. The data hold roughly 48,000 clones, with approximately 80% observed a single time. General study results and limits: Longer overall survival associated with higher blood T cell density; shorter survival with higher adjacent-lung clonality. Since sequencing was restricted to only one region of the tumor, intratumor heterogeneity remains a possibility. Peak T cell clonality was found in uninvolved adjacent lung, exceeding tumor. The study detected a median around 57 of the top 100 tumor clones in adjacent lung.

In the case of this clone: Its cognate antigen is unknown.

V usage is TRBV4-1 and J usage is TRBJ2-2; D call uncertain. This TCR was recovered from a man between 40 and 70 years old with stage I squamous cell lung carcinoma. The sample was peripheral blood, taken before any cancer treatment. For the CDR3, the DNA is TGCGCCAGCAGCCAAGTTCCAGGGAACACCGGGGAGCTGTTTTTT. It specifies CASSQVPGNTGELFF.